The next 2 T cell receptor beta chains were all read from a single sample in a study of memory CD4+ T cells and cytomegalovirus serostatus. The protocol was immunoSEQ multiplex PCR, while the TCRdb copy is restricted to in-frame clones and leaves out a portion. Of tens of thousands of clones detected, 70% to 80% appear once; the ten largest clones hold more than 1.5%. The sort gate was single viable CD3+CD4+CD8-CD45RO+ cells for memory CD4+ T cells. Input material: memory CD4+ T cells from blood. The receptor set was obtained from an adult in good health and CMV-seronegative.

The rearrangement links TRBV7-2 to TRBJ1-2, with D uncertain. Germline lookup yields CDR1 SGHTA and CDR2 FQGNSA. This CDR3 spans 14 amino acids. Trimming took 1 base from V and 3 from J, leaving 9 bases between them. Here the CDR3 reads CASSLEQTDYGYTF. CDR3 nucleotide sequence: TGTGCCAGCAGCTTAGAACAGACCGACTATGGCTACACCTTC.

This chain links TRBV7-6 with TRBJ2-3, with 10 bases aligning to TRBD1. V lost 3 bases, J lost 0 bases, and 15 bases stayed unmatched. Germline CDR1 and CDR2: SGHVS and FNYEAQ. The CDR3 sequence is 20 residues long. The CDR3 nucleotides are TGTGCCAGCAGCTTCGGGACAGGGGTAGCGACTAGCGTAAGCACAGATACGCAGTATTTT. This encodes CASSFGTGVATSVSTDTQYF.